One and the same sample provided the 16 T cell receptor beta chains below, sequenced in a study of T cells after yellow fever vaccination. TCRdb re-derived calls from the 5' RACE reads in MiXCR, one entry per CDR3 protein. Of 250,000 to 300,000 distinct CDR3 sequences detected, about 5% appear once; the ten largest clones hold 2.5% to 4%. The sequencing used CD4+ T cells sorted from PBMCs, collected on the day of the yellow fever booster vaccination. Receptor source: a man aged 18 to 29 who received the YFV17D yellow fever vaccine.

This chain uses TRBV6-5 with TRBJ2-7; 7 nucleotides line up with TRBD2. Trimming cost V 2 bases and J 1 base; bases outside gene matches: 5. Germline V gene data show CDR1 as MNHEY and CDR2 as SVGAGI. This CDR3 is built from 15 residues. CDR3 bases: TGTGCCAGCAGTTACCTGCTAGCGGCATCCTACGAGCAGTACTTC. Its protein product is CASSYLLAASYEQYF.

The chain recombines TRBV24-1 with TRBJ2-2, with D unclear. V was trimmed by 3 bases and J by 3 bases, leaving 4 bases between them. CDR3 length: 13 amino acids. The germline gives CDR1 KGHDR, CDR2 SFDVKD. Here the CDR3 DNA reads TGTGCCACCAGTGATGGGCACACCGGGGAGCTGTTTTTT. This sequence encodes CATSDGHTGELFF.

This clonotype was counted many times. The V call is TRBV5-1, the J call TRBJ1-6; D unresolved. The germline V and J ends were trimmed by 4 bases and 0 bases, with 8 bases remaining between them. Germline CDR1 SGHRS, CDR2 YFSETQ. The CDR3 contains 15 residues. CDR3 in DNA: TGCGCCAGCAGCCGGGAGAGCTCCTATAATTCACCCCTCCACTTT. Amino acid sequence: CASSRESSYNSPLHF.

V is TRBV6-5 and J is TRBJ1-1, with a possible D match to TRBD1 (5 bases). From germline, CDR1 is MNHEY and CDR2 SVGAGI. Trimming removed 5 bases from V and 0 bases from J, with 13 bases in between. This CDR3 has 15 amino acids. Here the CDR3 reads CASSQGGNMNTEAFF. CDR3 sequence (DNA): TGTGCCAGCAGTCAGGGAGGAAACATGAACACTGAAGCTTTCTTT.

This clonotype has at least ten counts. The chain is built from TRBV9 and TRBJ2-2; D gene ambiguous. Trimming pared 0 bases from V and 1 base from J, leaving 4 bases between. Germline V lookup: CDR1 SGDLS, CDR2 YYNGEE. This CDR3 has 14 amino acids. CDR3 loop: CASSVAVNTGELFF. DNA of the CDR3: TGTGCCAGCAGCGTAGCAGTGAACACCGGGGAGCTGTTTTTT.

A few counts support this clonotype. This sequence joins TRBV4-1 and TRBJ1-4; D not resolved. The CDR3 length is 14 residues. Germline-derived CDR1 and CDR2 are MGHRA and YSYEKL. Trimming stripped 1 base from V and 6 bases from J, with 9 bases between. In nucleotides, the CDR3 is TGCGCCAGCAGCCAAGTCCTGCTGGATGAAAAACTGTTTTTT. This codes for CASSQVLLDEKLFF.

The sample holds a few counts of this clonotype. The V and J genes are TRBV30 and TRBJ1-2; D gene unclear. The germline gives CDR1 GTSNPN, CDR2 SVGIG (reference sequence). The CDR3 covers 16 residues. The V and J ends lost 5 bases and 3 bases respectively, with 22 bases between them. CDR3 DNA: TGTGCCTGGTCCGAATCGGACTCACCCTTATACTATGGCTACACCTTC. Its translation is CAWSESDSPLYYGYTF.

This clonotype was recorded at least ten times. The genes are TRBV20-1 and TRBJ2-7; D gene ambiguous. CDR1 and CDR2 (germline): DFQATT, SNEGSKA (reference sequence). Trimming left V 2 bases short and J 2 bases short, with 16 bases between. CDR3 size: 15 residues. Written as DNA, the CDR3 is TGCAGTGCTAGAAATACGGCCCTGGGCACCTACGAGCAGTACTTC. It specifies CSARNTALGTYEQYF.

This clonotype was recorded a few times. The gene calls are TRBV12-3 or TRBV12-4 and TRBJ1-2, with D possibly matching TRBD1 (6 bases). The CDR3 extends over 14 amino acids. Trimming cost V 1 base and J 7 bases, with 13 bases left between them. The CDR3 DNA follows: TGTGCCAGCAGTTTAGGGTCACAGGGTCTTGGCTACACCTTC. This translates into CASSLGSQGLGYTF.

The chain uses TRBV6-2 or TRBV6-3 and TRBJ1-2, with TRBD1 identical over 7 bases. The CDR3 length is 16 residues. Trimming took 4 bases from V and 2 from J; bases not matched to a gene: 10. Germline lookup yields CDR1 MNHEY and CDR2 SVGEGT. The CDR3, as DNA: TGTGCCAGCAGTTTTTCCTCGACAGGGACCAACTATGGCTACACCTTC. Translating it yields CASSFSSTGTNYGYTF.

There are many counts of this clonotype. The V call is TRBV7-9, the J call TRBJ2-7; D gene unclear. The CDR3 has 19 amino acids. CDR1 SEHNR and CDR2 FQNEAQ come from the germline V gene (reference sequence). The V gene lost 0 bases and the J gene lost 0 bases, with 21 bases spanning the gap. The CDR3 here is CASSLAPRFGRFFSYEQYV. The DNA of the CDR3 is TGTGCCAGCAGCTTAGCTCCACGGTTCGGCAGGTTCTTCTCCTACGAGCAGTACGTC.

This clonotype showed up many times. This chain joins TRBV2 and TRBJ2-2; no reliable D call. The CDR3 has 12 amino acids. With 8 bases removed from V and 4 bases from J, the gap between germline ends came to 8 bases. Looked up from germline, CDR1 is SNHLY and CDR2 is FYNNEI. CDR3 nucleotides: TGTGCCAGCGCGGAGCTCACCGGGGAGCTGTTTTTT. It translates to CASAELTGELFF.

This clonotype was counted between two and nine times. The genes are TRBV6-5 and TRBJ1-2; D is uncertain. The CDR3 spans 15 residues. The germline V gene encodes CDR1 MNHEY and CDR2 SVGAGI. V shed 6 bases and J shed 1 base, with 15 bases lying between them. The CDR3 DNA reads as TGTGCCAGCAGGGCCTTACTGACGGATAACTATGGCTACACCTTC. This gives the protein CASRALLTDNYGYTF.

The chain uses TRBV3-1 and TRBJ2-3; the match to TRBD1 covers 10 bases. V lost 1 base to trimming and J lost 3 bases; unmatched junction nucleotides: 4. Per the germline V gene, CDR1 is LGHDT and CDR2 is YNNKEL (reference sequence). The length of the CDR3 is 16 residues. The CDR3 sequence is CASSQVMDRGTDTQYF. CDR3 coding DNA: TGTGCCAGCAGCCAAGTTATGGACAGGGGGACAGATACGCAGTATTTT.

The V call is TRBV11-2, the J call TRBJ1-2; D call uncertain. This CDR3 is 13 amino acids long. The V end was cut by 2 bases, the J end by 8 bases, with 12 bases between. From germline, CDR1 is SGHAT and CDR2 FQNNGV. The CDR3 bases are TGTGCCAGCAGCTTAATAGGGCTTTGGGGCTACACCTTC. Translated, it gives CASSLIGLWGYTF.

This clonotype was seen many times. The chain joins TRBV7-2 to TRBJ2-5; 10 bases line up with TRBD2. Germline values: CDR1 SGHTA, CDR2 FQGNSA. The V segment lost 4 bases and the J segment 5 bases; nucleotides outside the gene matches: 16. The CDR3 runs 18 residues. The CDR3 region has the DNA TGTGCCAGCAGCTCATACAGACTAGCGGGCGGGAGGCTGGAGACCCAGTACTTC. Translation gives CASSSYRLAGGRLETQYF.